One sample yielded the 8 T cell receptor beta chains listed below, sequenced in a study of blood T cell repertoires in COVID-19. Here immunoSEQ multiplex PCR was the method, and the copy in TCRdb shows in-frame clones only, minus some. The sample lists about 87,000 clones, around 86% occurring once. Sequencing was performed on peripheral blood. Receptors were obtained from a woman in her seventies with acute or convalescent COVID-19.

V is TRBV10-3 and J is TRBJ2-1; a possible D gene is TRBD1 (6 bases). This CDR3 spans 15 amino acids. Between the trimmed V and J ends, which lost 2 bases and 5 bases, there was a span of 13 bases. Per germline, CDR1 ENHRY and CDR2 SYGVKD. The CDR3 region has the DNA TGTGCCATCAGTGAGGGAGACAGGTCTAACAATGAGCAGTTCTTC. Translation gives CAISEGDRSNNEQFF.

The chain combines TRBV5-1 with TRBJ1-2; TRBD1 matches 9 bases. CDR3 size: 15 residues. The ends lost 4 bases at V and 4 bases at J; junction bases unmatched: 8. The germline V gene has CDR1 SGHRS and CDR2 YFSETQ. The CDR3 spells CASSPRDRAGYGYTF. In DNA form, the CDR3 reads TGCGCCAGCAGCCCAAGGGACAGGGCAGGCTATGGCTACACCTTC.

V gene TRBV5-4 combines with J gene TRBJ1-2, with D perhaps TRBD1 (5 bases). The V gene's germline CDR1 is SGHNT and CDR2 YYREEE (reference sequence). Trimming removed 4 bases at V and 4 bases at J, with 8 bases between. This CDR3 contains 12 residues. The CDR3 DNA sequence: TGTGCCAGCAGCCGAGACAGCTATGGCTACACCTTC. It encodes CASSRDSYGYTF.

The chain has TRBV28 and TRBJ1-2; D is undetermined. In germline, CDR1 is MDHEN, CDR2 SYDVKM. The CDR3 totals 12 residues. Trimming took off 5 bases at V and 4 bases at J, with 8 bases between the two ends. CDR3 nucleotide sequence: TGTGCCAGCAGTAAGGAGGCCTATGGCTACACCTTC. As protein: CASSKEAYGYTF.

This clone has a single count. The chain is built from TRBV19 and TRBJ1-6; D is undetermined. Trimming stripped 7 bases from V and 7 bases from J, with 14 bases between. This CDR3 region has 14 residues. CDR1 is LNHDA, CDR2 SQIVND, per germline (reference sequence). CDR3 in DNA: TGTGCCAGTAAGAGCGAGCGAGGGAATTCACCCCTCCACTTT. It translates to CASKSERGNSPLHF.

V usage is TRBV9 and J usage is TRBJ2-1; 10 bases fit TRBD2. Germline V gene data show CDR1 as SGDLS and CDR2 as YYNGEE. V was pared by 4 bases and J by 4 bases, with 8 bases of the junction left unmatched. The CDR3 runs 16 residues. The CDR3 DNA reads TGTGCCAGCAGCATCTCTAGCGGGGGTTCGTACAATGAGCAGTTCTTC. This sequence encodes CASSISSGGSYNEQFF.

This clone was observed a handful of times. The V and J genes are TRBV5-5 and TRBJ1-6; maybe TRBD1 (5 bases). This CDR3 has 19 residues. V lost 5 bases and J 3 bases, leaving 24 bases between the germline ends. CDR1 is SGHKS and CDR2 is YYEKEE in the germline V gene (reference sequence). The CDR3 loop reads CASSLGQGFLTRYNSPLHF. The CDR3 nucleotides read TGTGCCAGCAGTTTAGGGCAGGGATTCCTCACACGCTATAATTCACCCCTCCACTTT.

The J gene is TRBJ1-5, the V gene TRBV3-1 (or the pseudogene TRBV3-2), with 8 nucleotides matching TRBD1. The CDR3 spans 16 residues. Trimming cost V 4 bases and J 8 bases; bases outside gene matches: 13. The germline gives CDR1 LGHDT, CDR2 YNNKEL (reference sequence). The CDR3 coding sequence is TGTGCCAGCAGCCGGGGGACAGGTCGGGGAGGTGAGCCCCAGCATTTT. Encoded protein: CASSRGTGRGGEPQHF.